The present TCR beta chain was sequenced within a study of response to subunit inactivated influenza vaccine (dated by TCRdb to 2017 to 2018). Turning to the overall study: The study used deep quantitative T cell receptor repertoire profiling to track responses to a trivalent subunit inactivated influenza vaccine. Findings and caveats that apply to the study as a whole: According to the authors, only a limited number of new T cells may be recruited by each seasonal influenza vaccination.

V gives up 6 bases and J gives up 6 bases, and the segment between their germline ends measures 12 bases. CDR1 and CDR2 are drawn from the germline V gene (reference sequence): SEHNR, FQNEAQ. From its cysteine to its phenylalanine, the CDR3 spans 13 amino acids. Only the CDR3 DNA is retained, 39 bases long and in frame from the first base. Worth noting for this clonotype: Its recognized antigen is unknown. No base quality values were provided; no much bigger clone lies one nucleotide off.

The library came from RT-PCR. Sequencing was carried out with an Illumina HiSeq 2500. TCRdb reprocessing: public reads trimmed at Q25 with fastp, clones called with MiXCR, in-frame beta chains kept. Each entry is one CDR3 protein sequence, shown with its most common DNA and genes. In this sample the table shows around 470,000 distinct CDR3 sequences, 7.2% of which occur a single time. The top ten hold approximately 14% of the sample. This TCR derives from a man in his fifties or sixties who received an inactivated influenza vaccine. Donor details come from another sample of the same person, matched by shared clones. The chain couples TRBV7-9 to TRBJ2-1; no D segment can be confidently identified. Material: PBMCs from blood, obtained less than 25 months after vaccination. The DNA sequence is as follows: TGTGCCAGCAGGTTCGTCGGCCCCAATGAGCAGTTCTTC. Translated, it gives CASRFVGPNEQFF.